These T cell receptor beta chains were read from a single sample in a study of OX40 agonist ivuxolimab in advanced cancers. The data were produced by immunoSEQ multiplex PCR, yet TCRdb's version contains in-frame clones alone and is incomplete. The repertoire has tens of thousands of clones, 80% to 90% of them found once; the top ten carry more than 0.8%. This material consisted of CD4+ or CD8+ T cells sorted from blood, taken in a trial of the OX40 agonist ivuxolimab. The source of these receptors is an adult with an advanced solid tumor such as melanoma, head and neck, liver or kidney cancer. The CDR3 runs from the conserved cysteine through the conserved F or W. The order of the fields is CDR3 length, V gene, clone size, D gene, J gene, CDR3 DNA, CDR3 protein. A D gene is named only where the DNA matches it firmly. Part of the rows lack a size; the others show once, few, many or a class for expanded clones.

>17|TRBV11-1|-|TRBD2|TRBJ2-5
TGTGCCAGCAGCGCCCAAGGTCGGACTAGCGGGATGGAGACCCAGTACTTC
CASSAQGRTSGMETQYF
>14|TRBV28|-|-|TRBJ2-7
TGTGCCAGCAGTCCTATCGGGGTAGGGGCCGAGCAGTACTTC
CASSPIGVGAEQYF
>13|TRBV5-1|-|-|TRBJ2-5
TGCGCCAGCAGCTTGGTTGGGGGAGAGACCCAGTACTTC
CASSLVGGETQYF
>14|TRBV30|-|TRBD1|TRBJ1-4
TGTGCCTGGAGTTCAGGACAGGGCGGCGAAAAACTGTTTTTT
CAWSSGQGGEKLFF
>12|TRBV4-1|-|-|TRBJ2-1
TGCGCCAGCAGCCAAGAAACGGGTGAGCAGTTCTTC
CASSQETGEQFF
>13|TRBV30|-|TRBD1|TRBJ1-6
TGTGCCTGGCGGGGACAGGGGTTTTCACCCCTCCACTTT
CAWRGQGFSPLHF
>16|TRBV5-1|-|-|TRBJ2-6
TGCGCCAGCAGCTTGGAGGGAGCTAATTGGGCCAACGTCCTGACTTTC
CASSLEGANWANVLTF
>16|TRBV6-1|-|-|TRBJ2-7
TGTGCCAGCAGTGAAGTGGGGGGGGCCCGCTCCTACGAGCAGTACTTC
CASSEVGGARSYEQYF
>13|TRBV11-2|-|-|TRBJ1-1
TGTGCCAGCAGCGAGGACCTACTATCTGAAGCTTTCTTT
CASSEDLLSEAFF
>16|TRBV2|-|-|TRBJ2-3
TGTGCCAGCAGTCCGACCCTCGGGGCAGGGACAGATACGCAGTATTTT
CASSPTLGAGTDTQYF
>16|TRBV2|-|-|TRBJ1-1
TGTGCCAGCAGTCCCCGGGACCCCGGGAAGAACACTGAAGCTTTCTTT
CASSPRDPGKNTEAFF
>13|TRBV28|-|-|TRBJ2-6
TGTGCCAGCAGTTACCACGGGGCCAACGTCCTGACTTTC
CASSYHGANVLTF
>13|TRBV6-5|-|-|TRBJ1-1
TGTGCCAGCAGTTACGGTGGGTCCACTGAAGCTTTCTTT
CASSYGGSTEAFF
>15|TRBV6-6|-|TRBD1|TRBJ1-2
TGTGCCAGCAGCCGACCGGGACAGGATCGTCATGGCTACACCTTC
CASSRPGQDRHGYTF
>14|TRBV10-3|-|-|TRBJ2-3
TGTGCCATCAGTGAATCCGTGGGCACAGATACGCAGTATTTT
CAISESVGTDTQYF
>14|TRBV6-1|once|-|TRBJ1-2
TGTGCCAGCAGTGAATGGGCCAAAGGGAATGGCTACACCTTC
CASSEWAKGNGYTF
>13|TRBV7-3|-|-|TRBJ2-2
TGTGCCAGCAGCTTATCGGCCACCGGGGAGCTGTTTTTT
CASSLSATGELFF
>12|TRBV2|-|-|TRBJ2-3
TGTGCCAGCATGGGGGCACTAGATACGCAGTATTTT
CASMGALDTQYF
>18|TRBV7-2|-|TRBD2|TRBJ2-7
TGTGCCAGCAGCTCTAGCGGGACTAGCGGGGGGGCTCGTTACGAGCAGTACTTC
CASSSSGTSGGARYEQYF
>17|TRBV4-2|-|-|TRBJ1-4
TGTGCCAGCAGCCAAGATCCCGGGTTTGCAACTAATGAAAAACTGTTTTTT
CASSQDPGFATNEKLFF
>16|TRBV7-9|once|TRBD1|TRBJ2-1
TGTGCCAGCAGTTCCACGTCGGGCAGGGGGTACAATGAGCAGTTCTTC
CASSSTSGRGYNEQFF
>15|TRBV12-2|-|-|TRBJ2-5
TGTGCAAGTCGCTTAAGGGATGGAGAGGGAGAGACCCAGTACTTC
CASRLRDGEGETQYF
>15|TRBV6-4|-|TRBD2|TRBJ2-1
TGTGCCAGCAGCATTAGCCGGGAGGCCTACAATGAGCAGTTCTTC
CASSISREAYNEQFF
>16|TRBV19|-|TRBD2|TRBJ2-1
TGTGCCAGTAGTATGGGTGGGAGCGGGAGTATGAATGAGCAGTTCTTC
CASSMGGSGSMNEQFF
>16|TRBV18|-|-|TRBJ2-3
TGTGCCAGCTCCCAAAATAGGGGGTCTGGCACAGATACGCAGTATTTT
CASSQNRGSGTDTQYF
>16|TRBV11-1|-|TRBD1|TRBJ1-6
TGTGCCAGCAGCCGAGACAGGGTCCCTATCAATTCACCCCTCCACTTT
CASSRDRVPINSPLHF
>15|TRBV2|-|-|TRBJ2-2
TGTGCCAGCAGCCGGGACACACCGAACACCGGGGAGCTGTTTTTT
CASSRDTPNTGELFF
>15|TRBV7-7|-|TRBD2|TRBJ2-3
TGTGCTAGCAGTCTCATGAGCGGGGGGGCAGATACGCAGTATTTT
CASSLMSGGADTQYF
>13|TRBV19|-|-|TRBJ2-5
TGTGCCAGTAGTAGGGTTATACTAGAGACCCAGTACTTC
CASSRVILETQYF
>16|TRBV5-1|-|TRBD2|TRBJ2-5
TGCGCCAGCAGCCCGGTACTAGCGGGGAGACAAGAGACCCAGTACTTC
CASSPVLAGRQETQYF
>17|TRBV5-1|-|-|TRBJ2-3
TGCGCCAGCAGCTCGTTATCCGACAGCTCTAGCACAGATACGCAGTATTTT
CASSSLSDSSSTDTQYF
>15|TRBV7-6|once|TRBD2|TRBJ2-5
TGTGCCAGCAGCTTAGCCCTAGCGGGAGCCGAGACCCAGTACTTC
CASSLALAGAETQYF
>13|TRBV28|-|TRBD2|TRBJ2-3
TGTGCCAGCAGTAGCGGGGGGGCGGATACGCAGTATTTT
CASSSGGADTQYF
>11|TRBV29-1|-|-|TRBJ1-1
TGCAGCGTTGAAGGGGCAGGGGAAGCTTTCTTT
CSVEGAGEAFF
>16|TRBV5-4|-|TRBD1|TRBJ2-2
TGTGCCAGCAGCTTGTCATCAGGGGGCAACACCGGGGAGCTGTTTTTT
CASSLSSGGNTGELFF
>12|TRBV28|-|-|TRBJ2-3
TGTGCCAGCAGTTTAAAGGACTTTACGCAGTATTTT
CASSLKDFTQYF
>14|TRBV6-5|-|TRBD1|TRBJ2-1
TGTGCCAGCAGTTACAGGGGGCGTTCCAATGAGCAGTTCTTC
CASSYRGRSNEQFF
>15|TRBV7-9|once|-|TRBJ2-5
TGTGCCAGCAGCTTAGCTCCAGGGGGGGAAGAGACCCAGTACTTC
CASSLAPGGEETQYF
>16|TRBV5-1|-|-|TRBJ2-1
TGCGCCAGCAGCTTGGTTGCCGGGAATACCTACAATGAGCAGTTCTTC
CASSLVAGNTYNEQFF
>11|TRBV15|-|-|TRBJ2-1
TGTGCCAGGGGACCAGACAATGAGCAGTTCTTC
CARGPDNEQFF